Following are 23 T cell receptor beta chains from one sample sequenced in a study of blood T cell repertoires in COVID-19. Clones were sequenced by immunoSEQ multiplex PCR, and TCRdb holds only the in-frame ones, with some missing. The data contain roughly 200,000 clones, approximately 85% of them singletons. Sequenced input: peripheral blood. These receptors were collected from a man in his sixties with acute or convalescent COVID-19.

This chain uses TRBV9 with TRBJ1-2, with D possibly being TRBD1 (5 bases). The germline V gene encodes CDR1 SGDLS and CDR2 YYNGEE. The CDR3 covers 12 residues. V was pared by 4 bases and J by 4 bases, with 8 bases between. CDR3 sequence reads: CASSSGSYGYTF. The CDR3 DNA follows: TGTGCCAGCAGCTCAGGGTCCTATGGCTACACCTTC.

In DNA, the CDR3 is TGTGCCAGCAGCTTGAGGGCGGGCACCTACGAGCAGTACTTC. As protein: CASSLRAGTYEQYF. The V gene is TRBV13, the J gene TRBJ2-7; a possible D gene is TRBD2 (5 bases). V was clipped by 3 bases and J by 2 bases, with 11 bases between them. CDR1 is PRHDT and CDR2 is FYEKMQ in the germline V gene (reference sequence). The CDR3 covers 14 residues.

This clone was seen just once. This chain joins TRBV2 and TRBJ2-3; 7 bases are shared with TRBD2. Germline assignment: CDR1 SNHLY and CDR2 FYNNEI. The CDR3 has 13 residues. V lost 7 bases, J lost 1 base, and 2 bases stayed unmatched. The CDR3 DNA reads TGTGCCAGCAAGCTAGCGGGCACAGATACGCAGTATTTT. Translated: CASKLAGTDTQYF.

CDR3 nucleotide sequence: TGTGCCAGCAGCCATGATGTCCGGACTGGTCTAGCCAAAAACATTCAGTACTTC. This gives the protein CASSHDVRTGLAKNIQYF. The chain couples TRBV4-2 to TRBJ2-4; D possibly corresponds to TRBD2 (5 bases). The CDR3 has 18 amino acids. Looked up from germline, CDR1 is LGHNA and CDR2 is YNFKEQ. V shed 3 bases and J shed 0 bases, with 18 bases lying between them.

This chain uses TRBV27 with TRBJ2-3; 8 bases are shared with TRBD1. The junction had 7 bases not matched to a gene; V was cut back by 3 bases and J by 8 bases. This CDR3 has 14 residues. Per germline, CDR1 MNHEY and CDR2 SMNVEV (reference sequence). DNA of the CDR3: TGTGCCAGCAGTTTGGACAGGGTCGTTACTACGCAGTATTTT. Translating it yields CASSLDRVVTTQYF.

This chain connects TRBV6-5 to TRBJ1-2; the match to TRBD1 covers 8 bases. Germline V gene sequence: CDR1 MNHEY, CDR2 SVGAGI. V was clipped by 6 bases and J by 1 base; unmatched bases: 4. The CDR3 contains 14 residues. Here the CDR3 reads CASRGQGGNYGYTF. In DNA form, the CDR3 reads TGTGCCAGCAGAGGACAGGGTGGTAACTATGGCTACACCTTC.

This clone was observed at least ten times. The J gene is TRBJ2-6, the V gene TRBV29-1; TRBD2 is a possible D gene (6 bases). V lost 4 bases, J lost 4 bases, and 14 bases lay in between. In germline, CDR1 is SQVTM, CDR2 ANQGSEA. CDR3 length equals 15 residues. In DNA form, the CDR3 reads TGCAGCGTTGTAGGAGGGGAGGCCGGGGCCAACGTCCTGACTTTC. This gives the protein CSVVGGEAGANVLTF.

CDR3 in amino acids: CASSLSAGGNTEAFF. CDR3 in DNA: TGTGCCAGCAGCTTATCTGCAGGGGGAAACACTGAAGCTTTCTTT. The rearrangement uses TRBV7-3 and TRBJ1-1, with 7 bases fitting TRBD1. V gave up 2 bases and J gave up 2 bases; unmatched junction bases: 5. Per the germline V gene, CDR1 is SGHTA and CDR2 is FQGTGA. CDR3 length: 15 amino acids.

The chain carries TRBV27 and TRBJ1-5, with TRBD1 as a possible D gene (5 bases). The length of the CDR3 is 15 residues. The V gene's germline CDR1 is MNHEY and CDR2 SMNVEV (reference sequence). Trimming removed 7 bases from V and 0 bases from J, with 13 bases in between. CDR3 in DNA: TGTGCCAGCAATCAAAGGGGTTATAGCAATCAGCCCCAGCATTTT. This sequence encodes CASNQRGYSNQPQHF.

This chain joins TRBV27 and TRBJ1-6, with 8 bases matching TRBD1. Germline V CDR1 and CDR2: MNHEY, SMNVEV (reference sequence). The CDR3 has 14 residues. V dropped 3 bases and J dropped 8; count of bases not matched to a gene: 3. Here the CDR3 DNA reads TGTGCCAGCAGTTTGAGGACAGGGCATTCACCCCTCCACTTT. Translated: CASSLRTGHSPLHF.

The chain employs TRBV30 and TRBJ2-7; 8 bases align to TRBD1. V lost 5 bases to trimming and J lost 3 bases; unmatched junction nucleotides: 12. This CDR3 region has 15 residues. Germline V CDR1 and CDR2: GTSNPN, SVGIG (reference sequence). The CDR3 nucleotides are TGTGCCTGGGGTGGGTGGACAGGGCCCCGCTACGAGCAGTACTTC. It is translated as CAWGGWTGPRYEQYF.

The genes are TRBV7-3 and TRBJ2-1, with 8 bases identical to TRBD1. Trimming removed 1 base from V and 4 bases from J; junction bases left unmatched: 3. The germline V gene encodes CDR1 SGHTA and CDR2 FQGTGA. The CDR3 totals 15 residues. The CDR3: CASSLKQGVYNEQFF. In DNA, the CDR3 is TGTGCCAGCAGCTTAAAACAGGGGGTGTACAATGAGCAGTTCTTC.

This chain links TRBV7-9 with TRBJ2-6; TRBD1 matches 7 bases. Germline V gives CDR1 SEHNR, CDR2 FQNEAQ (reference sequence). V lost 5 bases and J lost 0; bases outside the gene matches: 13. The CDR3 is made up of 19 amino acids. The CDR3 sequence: CASSPARTGAPSGANVLTF. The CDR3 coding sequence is TGTGCCAGCAGCCCCGCCCGAACAGGGGCACCCTCTGGGGCCAACGTCCTGACTTTC.

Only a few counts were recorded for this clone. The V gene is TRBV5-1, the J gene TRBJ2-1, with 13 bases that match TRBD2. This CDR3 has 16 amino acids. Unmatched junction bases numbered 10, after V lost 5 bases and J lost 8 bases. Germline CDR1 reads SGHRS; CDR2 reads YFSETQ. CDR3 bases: TGCGCCAGCAGACGATCACTAGCGGGAGGGTGGGATGAGCAGTTCTTC. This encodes CASRRSLAGGWDEQFF.

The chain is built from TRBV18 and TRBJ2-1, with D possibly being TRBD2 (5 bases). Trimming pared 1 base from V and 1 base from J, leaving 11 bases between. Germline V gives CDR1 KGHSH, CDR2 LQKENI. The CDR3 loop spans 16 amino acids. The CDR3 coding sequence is TGTGCCAGCTCACCACTGGCGGACTCTTCCTACAATGAGCAGTTCTTC. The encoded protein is CASSPLADSSYNEQFF. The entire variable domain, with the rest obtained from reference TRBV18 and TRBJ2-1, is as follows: NAGVMQNPRHLVRRRGQEARLRCSPMKGHSHVYWYRQLPEEGLKFMVYLQKENIIDESGMPKERFSAEFPKEGPSILRIQQVVRGDSAAYFCASSPLADSSYNEQFFGPGTRLTVL.

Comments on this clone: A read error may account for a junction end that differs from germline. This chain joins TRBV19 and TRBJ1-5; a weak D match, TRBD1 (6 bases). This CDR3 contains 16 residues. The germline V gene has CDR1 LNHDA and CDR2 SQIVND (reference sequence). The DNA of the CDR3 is TGTGCCAGTAGTCTAGAACAGGGATGGAGCAATCAGCCCCAGCATTTT. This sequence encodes CASSLEQGWSNQPQHF.

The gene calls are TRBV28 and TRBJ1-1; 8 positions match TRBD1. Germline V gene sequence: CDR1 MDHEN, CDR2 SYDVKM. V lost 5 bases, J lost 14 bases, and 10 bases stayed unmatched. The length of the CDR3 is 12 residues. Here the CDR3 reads CASSVDRVVSFF. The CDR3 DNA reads TGTGCCAGCAGTGTGGACAGGGTTGTATCGTTCTTT.

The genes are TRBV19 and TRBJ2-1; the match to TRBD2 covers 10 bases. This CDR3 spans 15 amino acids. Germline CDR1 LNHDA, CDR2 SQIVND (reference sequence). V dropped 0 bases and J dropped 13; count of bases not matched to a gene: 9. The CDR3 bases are TGTGCCAGTAGTATAGACACTTTAGCGGGAGGAGCCCAGTTCTTC. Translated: CASSIDTLAGGAQFF.

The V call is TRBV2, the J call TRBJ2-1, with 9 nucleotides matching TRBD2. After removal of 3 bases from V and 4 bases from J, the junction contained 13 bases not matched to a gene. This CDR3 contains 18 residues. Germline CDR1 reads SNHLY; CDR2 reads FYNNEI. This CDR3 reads CASSDPSGRPSRYNEQFF. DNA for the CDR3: TGTGCCAGCAGTGATCCCAGCGGGAGGCCCTCGCGGTACAATGAGCAGTTCTTC.

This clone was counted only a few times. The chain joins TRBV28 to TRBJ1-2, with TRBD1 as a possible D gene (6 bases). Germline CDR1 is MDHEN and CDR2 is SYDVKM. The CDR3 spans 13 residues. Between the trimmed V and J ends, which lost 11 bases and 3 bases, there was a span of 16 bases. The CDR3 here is CASRRTDHYGYTF. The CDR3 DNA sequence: TGTGCCTCACGCCGGACAGACCACTATGGCTACACCTTC.

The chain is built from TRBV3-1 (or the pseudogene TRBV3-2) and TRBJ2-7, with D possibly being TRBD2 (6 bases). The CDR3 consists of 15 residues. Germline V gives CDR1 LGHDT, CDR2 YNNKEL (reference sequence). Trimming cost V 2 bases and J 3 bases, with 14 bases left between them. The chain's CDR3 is CASSQRTIYSYEQYF. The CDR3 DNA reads TGTGCCAGCAGCCAAAGGACTATTTACAGCTACGAGCAGTACTTC.

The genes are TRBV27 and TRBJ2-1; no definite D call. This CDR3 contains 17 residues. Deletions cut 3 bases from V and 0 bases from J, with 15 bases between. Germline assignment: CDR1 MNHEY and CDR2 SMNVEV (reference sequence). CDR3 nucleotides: TGTGCCAGCAGTTTTACCCCCAGACAAAGCTCCTACAATGAGCAGTTCTTC. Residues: CASSFTPRQSSYNEQFF.

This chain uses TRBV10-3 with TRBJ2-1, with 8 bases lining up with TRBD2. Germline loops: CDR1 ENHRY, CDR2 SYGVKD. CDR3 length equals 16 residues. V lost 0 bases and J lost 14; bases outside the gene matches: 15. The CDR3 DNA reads TGTGCCATCAGTGAGTCGAAGGCTAGCGGGTCCCTTTTGGAGTTCTTC. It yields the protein CAISESKASGSLLEFF.